This T cell receptor (beta chain) was sequenced during a study of OX40 agonist ivuxolimab in advanced cancers. Here immunoSEQ multiplex PCR was the method, and the copy in TCRdb shows in-frame clones only, minus some. The sample yields tens of thousands of clones, more than 70% seen once. The germline CDR1 and CDR2 sequences are LGHNA and YNFKEQ. The CDR3 sequence is 12 residues long. V lost 4 bases, J lost 6 bases, and 8 bases lay in between. V gene TRBV4-2 combines with J gene TRBJ2-3, with unresolved D. The sequencing here drew on CD4+ or CD8+ T cells sorted from blood, taken in a trial of the OX40 agonist ivuxolimab. The TCR sequence derives from an adult with an advanced solid tumor such as melanoma, head and neck, liver or kidney cancer. The CDR3 loop is CASSPQGDTQYF. As DNA, the CDR3 is TGTGCCAGCAGCCCTCAAGGGGATACGCAGTATTTT.